The TCR beta chain described here comes from a study of cytomegalovirus exposure and HLA in healthy donors. Study details: Later, an analysis reported that the roughly 120 validation repertoires had used the same platform as the 666 first-cohort repertoires. Whole-study findings and limits: In a later analysis, first-cohort TCR clusters were found to tend to co-occur in the roughly 120 validation repertoires. Most TCR sequences proved rare, with some public TCRs found in many donors.

TCRdb's copy holds only in-frame clones and misses some; the assay was immunoSEQ multiplex PCR. In the table there are 110,000 to 150,000 clones, 89% of which are singletons. In regard to this clone: The antigen is undetermined.

The donors belonged to the roughly 110-subject validation cohort, separate from the roughly 600-subject first cohort. The CDR3 extends over 13 amino acids. V lost 1 base and J 9 bases, leaving 10 bases between the germline ends. The V gene's germline CDR1 is SGHTA and CDR2 FQGNSA. Source material: PBMCs. This sequence joins TRBV7-2 and TRBJ2-1, with a possible D match to TRBD1 (6 bases). The receptor was derived from a woman in her late teens or twenties in good health and CMV-seropositive. This chain's CDR3 is CASSLEVGAEQFF. The CDR3 bases are TGTGCCAGCAGCTTAGAGGTGGGGGCTGAGCAGTTCTTC.